The rows below give T cell receptor beta chains drawn from one sample of a study of regulatory dendritic cells for organ transplantation. No antigen has been assigned to these receptors. The assay was immunoSEQ multiplex PCR, and TCRdb's table has in-frame clones only and misses some. The table has about 20,000 clones, less than 85% seen once. The sequencing input was memory CD4+ T cells from blood cultured with regulatory dendritic cells. These receptors all come from a human donor in good health. CDR3s include the opening cysteine and the closing phenylalanine or tryptophan. The D gene is left open where the match is weak. Some rows have no size entry. The others give once, few or many, or a class for an expanded clone.

cdr3_aa: CATMSTSGDTGELFF
cdr3_nt: TGTGCCACCATGTCGACTAGCGGCGACACCGGGGAGCTGTTTTTT
v_call: TRBV6-4
d_call: TRBD2
clone_size: few
j_call: TRBJ2-2

cdr3_aa: CASMKQGGSYEQYF
cdr3_nt: TGTGCCAGCATGAAACAGGGGGGTTCCTACGAGCAGTACTTC
v_call: TRBV7-2
d_call: TRBD1
clone_size: NA
j_call: TRBJ2-7

cdr3_aa: CASSVQRGGTDTQYF
cdr3_nt: TGTGCCAGCAGTGTACAGCGGGGGGGCACAGATACGCAGTATTTT
v_call: TRBV2
d_call: TRBD2
clone_size: NA
j_call: TRBJ2-3

cdr3_aa: CASSPQSQETQYF
cdr3_nt: TGTGCCAGCTCACCACAATCTCAAGAGACCCAGTACTTC
v_call: TRBV18
d_call: NA
clone_size: once
j_call: TRBJ2-5

cdr3_aa: CASSLMGGARPGELFF
cdr3_nt: TGTGCCAGCAGCTTGATGGGGGGCGCAAGGCCCGGGGAGCTGTTTTTT
v_call: TRBV5-4
d_call: NA
clone_size: few
j_call: TRBJ2-2

cdr3_aa: CASSLDAGRAFF
cdr3_nt: TGTGCCAGCAGCTTAGACGCAGGGAGGGCTTTCTTT
v_call: TRBV7-2
d_call: NA
clone_size: NA
j_call: TRBJ1-1

cdr3_aa: CSVEVLQVSEAFF
cdr3_nt: TGCAGCGTTGAAGTGCTACAGGTGTCTGAAGCTTTCTTT
v_call: TRBV29-1
d_call: NA
clone_size: NA
j_call: TRBJ1-1

cdr3_aa: CASPSTGTAPNTEAFF
cdr3_nt: TGTGCCAGCCCTAGCACGGGGACAGCGCCGAACACTGAAGCTTTCTTT
v_call: TRBV6-4
d_call: TRBD1
clone_size: few
j_call: TRBJ1-1

cdr3_aa: CASSRQAIAKNIQYF
cdr3_nt: TGTGCCAGCAGCCGACAGGCTATAGCCAAAAACATTCAGTACTTC
v_call: TRBV7-9
d_call: NA
clone_size: NA
j_call: TRBJ2-4

cdr3_aa: CASSSPGLAYNEQFF
cdr3_nt: TGTGCCAGCAGTTCCCCCGGACTAGCTTACAATGAGCAGTTCTTC
v_call: TRBV28
d_call: TRBD2
clone_size: NA
j_call: TRBJ2-1

cdr3_aa: CASSFRQGTEAFF
cdr3_nt: TGTGCCAGCAGCTTCCGACAGGGCACTGAAGCTTTCTTT
v_call: TRBV9
d_call: TRBD1
clone_size: NA
j_call: TRBJ1-1

cdr3_aa: CASSPPSTGTDEQFF
cdr3_nt: TGTGCCAGCAGCCCGCCCTCAACTGGGACCGATGAGCAGTTCTTC
v_call: TRBV9
d_call: NA
clone_size: NA
j_call: TRBJ2-1

cdr3_aa: CASSQKGTSEQYF
cdr3_nt: TGCGCCAGCAGTCAAAAGGGAACCTCCGAGCAGTACTTC
v_call: TRBV23-1
d_call: NA
clone_size: NA
j_call: TRBJ2-7

cdr3_aa: CAWAPVGLDEKLFF
cdr3_nt: TGTGCCTGGGCCCCGGTGGGGCTGGATGAAAAATTGTTTTTT
v_call: TRBV30
d_call: NA
clone_size: NA
j_call: TRBJ1-4

cdr3_aa: CASRMDSHSGNTIYF
cdr3_nt: TGTGCCAGCAGAATGGACAGCCACTCTGGAAACACCATATATTTT
v_call: TRBV6-1
d_call: NA
clone_size: once
j_call: TRBJ1-3

cdr3_aa: CASSEQGAGYEQYF
cdr3_nt: TGTGCCAGCAGCGAACAGGGGGCTGGATACGAGCAGTACTTC
v_call: TRBV2
d_call: TRBD1
clone_size: NA
j_call: TRBJ2-7

cdr3_aa: CASSADYRDGEKLFF
cdr3_nt: TGTGCCAGCAGCGCCGATTACAGGGATGGTGAAAAACTGTTTTTT
v_call: TRBV9
d_call: NA
clone_size: NA
j_call: TRBJ1-4

cdr3_aa: CASSTRGMHEQYF
cdr3_nt: TGTGCCAGCAGTACAAGAGGGATGCACGAGCAGTACTTC
v_call: TRBV6-5
d_call: NA
clone_size: NA
j_call: TRBJ2-7

cdr3_aa: CASTPGTGVGETQYF
cdr3_nt: TGTGCCAGCACCCCCGGGACAGGGGTCGGAGAGACCCAGTACTTC
v_call: TRBV6-5
d_call: TRBD1
clone_size: NA
j_call: TRBJ2-5

cdr3_aa: CASSLAGENTEAFF
cdr3_nt: TGTGCCAGCAGCTTAGCTGGGGAGAACACTGAAGCTTTCTTT
v_call: TRBV7-6
d_call: NA
clone_size: few
j_call: TRBJ1-1

cdr3_aa: CASRGGGYTGELFF
cdr3_nt: TGTGCCAGTAGAGGAGGGGGATACACCGGGGAGCTGTTTTTT
v_call: TRBV19
d_call: NA
clone_size: NA
j_call: TRBJ2-2

cdr3_aa: CASTNSKTTGELFF
cdr3_nt: TGTGCCAGCACCAACAGCAAAACCACCGGGGAGCTGTTTTTT
v_call: TRBV25-1
d_call: NA
clone_size: NA
j_call: TRBJ2-2

cdr3_aa: CASKGTGEYYGYTF
cdr3_nt: TGTGCCAGCAAGGGAACAGGGGAATACTATGGCTACACCTTC
v_call: TRBV6-5
d_call: TRBD1
clone_size: NA
j_call: TRBJ1-2

cdr3_aa: CASSDTSGGAKNIQCF
cdr3_nt: TGTGCCAGCAGTGATACTAGCGGGGGAGCCAAAAACATTCAGTGCTTC
v_call: TRBV2
d_call: TRBD2
clone_size: NA
j_call: TRBJ2-4

cdr3_aa: CASSLRGGNQPQHF
cdr3_nt: TGTGCCAGCAGCTTAAGAGGGGGCAATCAGCCCCAGCATTTT
v_call: TRBV7-2
d_call: NA
clone_size: NA
j_call: TRBJ1-5

cdr3_aa: CASSELRGGFGYTF
cdr3_nt: TGTGCCAGCAGTGAACTGCGTGGTGGGTTTGGCTACACCTTC
v_call: TRBV6-1
d_call: NA
clone_size: NA
j_call: TRBJ1-2

cdr3_aa: CASSSALTSGRNTLYNEQFF
cdr3_nt: TGCGCCAGCAGCTCCGCGCTAACTAGCGGGAGGAACACGCTTTACAATGAGCAGTTCTTC
v_call: TRBV5-1
d_call: TRBD2
clone_size: NA
j_call: TRBJ2-1

cdr3_aa: CASRRRDVETQYF
cdr3_nt: TGTGCCAGTAGGAGGCGGGACGTGGAGACCCAGTACTTC
v_call: TRBV19
d_call: NA
clone_size: NA
j_call: TRBJ2-5

cdr3_aa: CASGLAGNRETQYF
cdr3_nt: TGTGCTAGTGGGTTAGCGGGAAACCGGGAGACCCAGTACTTC
v_call: TRBV12-5
d_call: TRBD2
clone_size: NA
j_call: TRBJ2-5

cdr3_aa: CASSPWGGLTNEKLFF
cdr3_nt: TGTGCCAGCAGCCCGTGGGGGGGGTTAACTAATGAAAAACTGTTTTTT
v_call: TRBV7-9
d_call: NA
clone_size: NA
j_call: TRBJ1-4

cdr3_aa: CASSGEAFRAVGYTF
cdr3_nt: TGTGCCAGCAGTGGGGAGGCGTTCAGGGCGGTCGGCTACACCTTC
v_call: TRBV6-1
d_call: NA
clone_size: few
j_call: TRBJ1-2

cdr3_aa: CASSLRLAGEGTEAFF
cdr3_nt: TGTGCCAGCAGCTTAAGATTGGCCGGGGAAGGGACTGAAGCTTTCTTT
v_call: TRBV7-3
d_call: NA
clone_size: NA
j_call: TRBJ1-1

cdr3_aa: CASSAYYEQYF
cdr3_nt: TGTGCCAGCAGTGCCTACTACGAGCAGTACTTC
v_call: TRBV6-1
d_call: NA
clone_size: NA
j_call: TRBJ2-7

cdr3_aa: CSVSTSGQKNEKLFF
cdr3_nt: TGCAGCGTTTCGACTTCAGGACAGAAGAATGAAAAACTGTTTTTT
v_call: TRBV29-1
d_call: NA
clone_size: NA
j_call: TRBJ1-4

cdr3_aa: CASSQDLRGANSPLHF
cdr3_nt: TGCGCCAGCAGCCAAGATCTCCGAGGAGCTAATTCACCCCTCCACTTT
v_call: TRBV4-3
d_call: NA
clone_size: NA
j_call: TRBJ1-6

cdr3_aa: CASSTRQGAEKLFF
cdr3_nt: TGTGCCAGTAGTACTCGACAGGGAGCCGAAAAACTGTTTTTT
v_call: TRBV19
d_call: TRBD1
clone_size: NA
j_call: TRBJ1-4